The following is a T cell receptor beta chain sequence with its context. The sample originates from a study of cytomegalovirus exposure and HLA in healthy donors. Study context: Approximately 81% of 398 genotyped donors fell in the Caucasian-associated ancestry cluster.

Vbeta (60) and Jbeta (13) primers were used in the PCR. Here immunoSEQ multiplex PCR was the method, and the copy in TCRdb shows in-frame clones only, minus some. The sample yields over 150,000 clones, 80% seen once. Between the trimmed V and J ends, which lost 5 bases and 0 bases, there was a span of 9 bases. Germline lookup yields CDR1 SGHVS and CDR2 FQNEAQ. CDR3 length equals 14 residues. V gene TRBV7-8 combines with J gene TRBJ2-3; D unclear. This clonotype was obtained from a man aged 30 to 39 in good health and CMV-seropositive. Sequenced sample: PBMCs. The DNA of the CDR3 is TGTGCCAGCAGCCCTCGTATTAGCACAGATACGCAGTATTTT. This gives the protein CASSPRISTDTQYF.